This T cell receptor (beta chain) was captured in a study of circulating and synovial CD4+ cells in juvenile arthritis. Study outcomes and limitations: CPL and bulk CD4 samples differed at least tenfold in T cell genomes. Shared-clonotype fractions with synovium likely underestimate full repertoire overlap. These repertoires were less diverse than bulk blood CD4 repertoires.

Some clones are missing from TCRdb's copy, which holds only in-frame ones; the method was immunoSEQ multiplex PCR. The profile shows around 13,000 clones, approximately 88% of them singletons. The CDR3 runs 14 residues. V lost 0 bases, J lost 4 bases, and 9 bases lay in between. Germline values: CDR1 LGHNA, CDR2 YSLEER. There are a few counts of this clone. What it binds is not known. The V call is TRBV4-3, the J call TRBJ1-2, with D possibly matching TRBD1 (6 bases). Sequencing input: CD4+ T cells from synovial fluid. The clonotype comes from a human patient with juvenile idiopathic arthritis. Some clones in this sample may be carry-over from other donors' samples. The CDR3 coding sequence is TGCGCCAGCAGCCAAGAGGGGGGGCCCTATGGCTACACCTTC. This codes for CASSQEGGPYGYTF.